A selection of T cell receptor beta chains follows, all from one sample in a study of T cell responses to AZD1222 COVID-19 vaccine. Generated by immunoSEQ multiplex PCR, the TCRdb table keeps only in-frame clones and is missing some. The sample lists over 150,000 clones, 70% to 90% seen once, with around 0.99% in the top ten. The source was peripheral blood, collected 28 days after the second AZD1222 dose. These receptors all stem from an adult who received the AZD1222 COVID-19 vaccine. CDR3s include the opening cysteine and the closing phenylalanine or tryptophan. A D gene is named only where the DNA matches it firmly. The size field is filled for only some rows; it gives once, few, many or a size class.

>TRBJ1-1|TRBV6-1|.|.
CASSDLAYGNTEAFF
TGTGCCAGCAGTGACCTGGCGTACGGGAACACTGAAGCTTTCTTT
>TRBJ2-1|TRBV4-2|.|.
CASSQPSSYNEQFF
TGTGCCAGCAGCCAACCTTCTTCCTACAATGAGCAGTTCTTC
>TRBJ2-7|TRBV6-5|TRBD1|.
CASSSSDRGWEQYF
TGTGCCAGCAGTTCCAGTGACAGGGGTTGGGAGCAGTACTTC
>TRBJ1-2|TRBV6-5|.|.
CASARSPGRGYTF
TGTGCCAGCGCACGAAGTCCAGGGAGAGGCTACACCTTC
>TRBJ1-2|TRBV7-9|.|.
CASSLVGDNYGYTF
TGTGCCAGCAGCTTGGTCGGAGACAACTATGGCTACACCTTC
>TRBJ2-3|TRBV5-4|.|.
CASSPVGGAYTDTQYF
TGTGCCAGCAGCCCCGTAGGCGGAGCTTACACAGATACGCAGTATTTT
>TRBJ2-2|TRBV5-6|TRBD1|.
CASSVLGQGGTGELFF
TGTGCCAGCAGCGTACTTGGACAGGGTGGAACCGGGGAGCTGTTTTTT
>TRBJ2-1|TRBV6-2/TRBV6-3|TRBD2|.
CASSRLAGVNEQFF
TGTGCCAGCAGCCGACTAGCGGGGGTGAATGAGCAGTTCTTC
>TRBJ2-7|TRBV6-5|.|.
CASSYTLSYEQYF
TGTGCCAGCAGTTACACACTCTCCTACGAGCAGTACTTC
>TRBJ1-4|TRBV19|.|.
CASRVGDGPNEKLFF
TGTGCCAGTCGGGTCGGGGACGGACCTAATGAAAAACTGTTTTTT
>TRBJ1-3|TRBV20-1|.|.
CTAKAGNTIYF
TGCACCGCTAAGGCCGGAAACACCATATATTTT
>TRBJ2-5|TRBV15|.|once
CATSRDWETQYF
TGTGCCACCAGCAGAGACTGGGAGACCCAGTACTTC
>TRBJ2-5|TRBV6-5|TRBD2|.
CASSWTSGQETQYF
TGTGCCAGCAGTTGGACTAGCGGACAAGAGACCCAGTACTTC
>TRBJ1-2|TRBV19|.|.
CASSRDSNYGYTF
TGTGCCAGTAGCAGAGACAGCAACTATGGCTACACCTTC
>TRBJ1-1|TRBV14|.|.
CATSRVGYTEAFF
TGTGCCACCAGCCGGGTGGGCTACACTGAAGCTTTCTTT
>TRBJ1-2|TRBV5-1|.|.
CASSLQVSDYGYTF
TGCGCCAGCAGCTTACAGGTTTCGGACTATGGCTACACCTTC
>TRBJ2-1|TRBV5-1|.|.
CASSAALGLGAYNEQFF
TGCGCCAGCAGCGCGGCCCTGGGACTGGGGGCCTACAATGAGCAGTTCTTC
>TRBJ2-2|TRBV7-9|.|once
CASSLPGFSDTGELFF
TGTGCCAGCAGCTTACCGGGTTTTTCGGACACCGGGGAGCTGTTTTTT
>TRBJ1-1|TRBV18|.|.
CASSPLGAEAFF
TGTGCCAGCTCACCACTGGGGGCTGAAGCTTTCTTT
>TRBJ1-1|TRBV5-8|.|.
CASSLVGSVRTEAFF
TGTGCCAGCAGCTTGGTGGGTTCGGTGAGAACTGAAGCTTTCTTT
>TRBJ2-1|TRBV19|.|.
CASGLGNYNEQFF
TGTGCCAGCGGCCTCGGCAATTACAATGAGCAGTTCTTC
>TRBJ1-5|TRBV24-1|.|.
CATSGTGRYQPQHF
TGTGCCACCAGTGGTACAGGGAGATATCAGCCCCAGCATTTT
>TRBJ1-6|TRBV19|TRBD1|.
CASSVRDRGSPLHF
TGTGCCAGTAGTGTCCGGGACAGGGGTTCACCCCTCCACTTT
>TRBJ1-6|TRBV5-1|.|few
CASSSEPLHSPLHF
TGCGCCAGCAGCTCGGAACCGCTTCATTCACCCCTCCACTTT
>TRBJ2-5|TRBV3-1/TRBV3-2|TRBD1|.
CASSLAGGQETQYF
TGTGCCAGCAGCCTCGCAGGGGGCCAAGAGACCCAGTACTTC